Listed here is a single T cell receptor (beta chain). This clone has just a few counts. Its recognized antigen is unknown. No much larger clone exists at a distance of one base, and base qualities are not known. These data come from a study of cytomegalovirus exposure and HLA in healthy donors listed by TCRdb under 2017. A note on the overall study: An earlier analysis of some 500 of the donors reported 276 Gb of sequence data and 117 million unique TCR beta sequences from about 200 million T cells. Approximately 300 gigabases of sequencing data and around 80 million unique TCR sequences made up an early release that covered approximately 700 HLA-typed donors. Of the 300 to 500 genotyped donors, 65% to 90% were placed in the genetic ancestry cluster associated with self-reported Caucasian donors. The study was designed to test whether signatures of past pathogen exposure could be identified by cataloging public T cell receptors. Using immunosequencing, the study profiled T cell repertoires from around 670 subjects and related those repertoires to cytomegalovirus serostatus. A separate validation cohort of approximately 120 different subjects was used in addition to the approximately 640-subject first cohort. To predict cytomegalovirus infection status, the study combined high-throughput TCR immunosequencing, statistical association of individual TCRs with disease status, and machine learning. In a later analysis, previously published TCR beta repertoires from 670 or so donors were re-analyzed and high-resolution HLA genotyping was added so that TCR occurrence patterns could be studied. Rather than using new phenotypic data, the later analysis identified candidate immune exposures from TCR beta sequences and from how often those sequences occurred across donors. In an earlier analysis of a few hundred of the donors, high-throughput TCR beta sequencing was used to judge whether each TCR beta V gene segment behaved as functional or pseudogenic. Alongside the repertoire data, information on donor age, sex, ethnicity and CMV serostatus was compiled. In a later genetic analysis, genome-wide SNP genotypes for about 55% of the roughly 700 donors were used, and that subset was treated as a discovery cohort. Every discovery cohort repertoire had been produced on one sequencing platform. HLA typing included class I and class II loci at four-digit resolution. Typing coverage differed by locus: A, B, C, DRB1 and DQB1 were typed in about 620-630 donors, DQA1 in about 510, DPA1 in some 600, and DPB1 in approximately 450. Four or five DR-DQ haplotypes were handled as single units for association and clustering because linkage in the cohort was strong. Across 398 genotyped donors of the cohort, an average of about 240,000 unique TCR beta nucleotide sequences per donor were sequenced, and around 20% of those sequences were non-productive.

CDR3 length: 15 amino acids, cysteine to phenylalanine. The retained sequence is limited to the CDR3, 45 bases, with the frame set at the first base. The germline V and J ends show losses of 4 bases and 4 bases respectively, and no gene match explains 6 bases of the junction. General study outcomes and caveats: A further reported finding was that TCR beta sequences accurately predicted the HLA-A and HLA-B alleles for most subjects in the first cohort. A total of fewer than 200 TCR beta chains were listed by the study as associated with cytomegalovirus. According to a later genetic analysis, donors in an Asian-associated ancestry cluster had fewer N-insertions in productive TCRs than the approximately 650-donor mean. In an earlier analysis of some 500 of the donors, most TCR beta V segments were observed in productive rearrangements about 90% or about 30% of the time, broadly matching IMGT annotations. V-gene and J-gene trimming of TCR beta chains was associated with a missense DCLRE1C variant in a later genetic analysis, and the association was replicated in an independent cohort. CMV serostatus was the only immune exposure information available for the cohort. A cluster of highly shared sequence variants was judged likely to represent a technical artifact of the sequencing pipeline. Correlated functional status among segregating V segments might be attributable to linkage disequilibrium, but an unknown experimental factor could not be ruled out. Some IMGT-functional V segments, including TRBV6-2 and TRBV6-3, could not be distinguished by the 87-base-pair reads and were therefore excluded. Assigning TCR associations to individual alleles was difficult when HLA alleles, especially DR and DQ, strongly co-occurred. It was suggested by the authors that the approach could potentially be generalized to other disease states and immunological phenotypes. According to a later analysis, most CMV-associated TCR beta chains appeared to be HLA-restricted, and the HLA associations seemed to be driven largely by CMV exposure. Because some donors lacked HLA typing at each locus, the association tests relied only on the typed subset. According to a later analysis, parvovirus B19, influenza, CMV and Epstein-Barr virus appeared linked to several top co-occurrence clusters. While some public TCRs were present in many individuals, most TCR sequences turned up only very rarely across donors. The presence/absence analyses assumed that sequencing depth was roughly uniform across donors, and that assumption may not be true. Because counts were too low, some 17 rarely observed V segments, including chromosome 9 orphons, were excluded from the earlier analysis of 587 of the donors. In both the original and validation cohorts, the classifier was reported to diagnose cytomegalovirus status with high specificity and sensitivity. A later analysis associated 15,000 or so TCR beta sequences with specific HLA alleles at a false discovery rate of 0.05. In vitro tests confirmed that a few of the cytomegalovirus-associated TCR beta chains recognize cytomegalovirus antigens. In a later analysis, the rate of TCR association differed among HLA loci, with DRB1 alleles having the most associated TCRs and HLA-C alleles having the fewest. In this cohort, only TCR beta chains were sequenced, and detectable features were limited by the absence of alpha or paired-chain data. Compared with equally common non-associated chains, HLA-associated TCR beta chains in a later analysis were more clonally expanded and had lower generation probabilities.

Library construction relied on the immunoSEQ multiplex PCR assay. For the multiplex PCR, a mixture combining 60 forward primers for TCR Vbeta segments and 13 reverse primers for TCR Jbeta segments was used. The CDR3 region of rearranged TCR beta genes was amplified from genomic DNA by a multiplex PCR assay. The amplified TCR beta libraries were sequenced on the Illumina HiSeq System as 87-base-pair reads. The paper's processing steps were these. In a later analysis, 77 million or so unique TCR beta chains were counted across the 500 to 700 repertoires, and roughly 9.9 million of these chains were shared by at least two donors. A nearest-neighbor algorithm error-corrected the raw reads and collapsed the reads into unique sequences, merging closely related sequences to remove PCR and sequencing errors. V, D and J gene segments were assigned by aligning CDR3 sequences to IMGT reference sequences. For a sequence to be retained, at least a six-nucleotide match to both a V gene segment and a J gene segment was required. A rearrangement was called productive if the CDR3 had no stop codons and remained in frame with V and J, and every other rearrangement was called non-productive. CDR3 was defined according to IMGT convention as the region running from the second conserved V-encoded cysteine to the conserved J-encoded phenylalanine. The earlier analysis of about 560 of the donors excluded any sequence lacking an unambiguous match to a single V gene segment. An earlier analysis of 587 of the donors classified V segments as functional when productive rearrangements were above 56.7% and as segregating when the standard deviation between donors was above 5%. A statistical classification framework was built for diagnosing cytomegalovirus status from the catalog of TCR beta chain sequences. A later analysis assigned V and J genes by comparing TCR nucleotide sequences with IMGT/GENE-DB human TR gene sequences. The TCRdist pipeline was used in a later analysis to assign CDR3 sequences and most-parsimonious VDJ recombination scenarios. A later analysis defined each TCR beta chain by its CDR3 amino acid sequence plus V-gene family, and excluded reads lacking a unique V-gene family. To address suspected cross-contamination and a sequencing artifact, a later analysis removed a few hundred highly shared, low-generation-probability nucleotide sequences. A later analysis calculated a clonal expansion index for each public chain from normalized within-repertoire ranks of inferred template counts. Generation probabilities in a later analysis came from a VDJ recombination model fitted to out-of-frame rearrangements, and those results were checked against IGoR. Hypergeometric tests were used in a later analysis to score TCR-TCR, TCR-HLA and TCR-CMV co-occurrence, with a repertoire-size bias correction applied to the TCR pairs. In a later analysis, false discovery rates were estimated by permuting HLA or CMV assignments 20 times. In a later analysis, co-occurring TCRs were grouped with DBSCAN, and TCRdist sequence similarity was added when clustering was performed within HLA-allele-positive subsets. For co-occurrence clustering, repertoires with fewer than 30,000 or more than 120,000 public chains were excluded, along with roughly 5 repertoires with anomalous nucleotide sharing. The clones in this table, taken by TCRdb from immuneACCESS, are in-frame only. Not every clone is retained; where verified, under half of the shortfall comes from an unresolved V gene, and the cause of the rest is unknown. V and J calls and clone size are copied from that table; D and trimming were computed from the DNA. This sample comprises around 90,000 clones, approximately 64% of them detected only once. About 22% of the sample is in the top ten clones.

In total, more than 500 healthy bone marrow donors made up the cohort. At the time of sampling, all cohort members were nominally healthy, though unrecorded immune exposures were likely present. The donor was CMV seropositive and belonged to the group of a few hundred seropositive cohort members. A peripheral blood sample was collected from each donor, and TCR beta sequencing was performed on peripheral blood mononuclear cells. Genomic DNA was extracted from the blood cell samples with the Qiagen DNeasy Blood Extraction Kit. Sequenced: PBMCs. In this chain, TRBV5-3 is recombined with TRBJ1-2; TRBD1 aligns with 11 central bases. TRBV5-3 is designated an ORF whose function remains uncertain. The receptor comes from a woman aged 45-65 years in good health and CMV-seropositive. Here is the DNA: TGTGCCAGAAGCCAACCGGGACAGGGGGGCTATGGCTACACCTTC. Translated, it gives CARSQPGQGGYGYTF.